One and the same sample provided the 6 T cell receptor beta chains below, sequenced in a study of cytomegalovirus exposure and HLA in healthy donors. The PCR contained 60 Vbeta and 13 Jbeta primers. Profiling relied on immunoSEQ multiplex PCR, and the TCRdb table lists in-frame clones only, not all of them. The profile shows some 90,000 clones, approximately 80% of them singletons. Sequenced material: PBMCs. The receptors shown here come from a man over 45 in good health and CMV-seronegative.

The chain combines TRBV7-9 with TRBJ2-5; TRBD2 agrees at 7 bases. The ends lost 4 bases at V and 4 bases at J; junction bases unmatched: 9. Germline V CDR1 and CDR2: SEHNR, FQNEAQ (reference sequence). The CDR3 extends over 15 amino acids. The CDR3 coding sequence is TGTGCCAGCAGCTCTAGGGAGGGAGAAGGAGAGACCCAGTACTTC. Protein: CASSSREGEGETQYF. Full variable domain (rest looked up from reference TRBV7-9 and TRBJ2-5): DTGVSQNPRHKITKRGQNVTFRCDPISEHNRLYWYRQTLGQGPEFLTYFQNEAQLEKSRLLSDRFSAERPKGSFSTLEIQRTEQGDSAMYLCASSSREGEGETQYFGPGTRLLVL.

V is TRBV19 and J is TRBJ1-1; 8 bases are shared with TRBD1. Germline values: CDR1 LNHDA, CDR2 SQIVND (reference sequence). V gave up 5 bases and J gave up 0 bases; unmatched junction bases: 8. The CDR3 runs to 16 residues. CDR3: CASSPWTGTMNTEAFF. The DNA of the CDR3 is TGTGCCAGTAGTCCGTGGACAGGGACCATGAACACTGAAGCTTTCTTT.

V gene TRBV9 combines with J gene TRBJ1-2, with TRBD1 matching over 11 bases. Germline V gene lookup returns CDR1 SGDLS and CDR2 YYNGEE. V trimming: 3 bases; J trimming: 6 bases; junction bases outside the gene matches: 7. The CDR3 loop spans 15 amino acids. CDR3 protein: CASSAPGTGGNGYTF. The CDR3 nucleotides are TGTGCCAGCAGCGCTCCTGGGACAGGGGGAAATGGCTACACCTTC. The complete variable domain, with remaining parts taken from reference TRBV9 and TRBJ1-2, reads DSGVTQTPKHLITATGQRVTLRCSPRSGDLSVYWYQQSLDQGLQFLIQYYNGEERAKGNILERFSAQQFPDLHSELNLSSLELGDSALYFCASSAPGTGGNGYTFGSGTRLTVV.

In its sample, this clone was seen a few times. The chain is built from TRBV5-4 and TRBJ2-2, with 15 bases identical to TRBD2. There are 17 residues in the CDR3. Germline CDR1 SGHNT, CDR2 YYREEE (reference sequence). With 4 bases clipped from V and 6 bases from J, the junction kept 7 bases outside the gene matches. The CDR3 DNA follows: TGTGCCAGCAGCCCCGGGACTAGCGGGAGGCGGGCCGGGGAGCTGTTTTTT. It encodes CASSPGTSGRRAGELFF.

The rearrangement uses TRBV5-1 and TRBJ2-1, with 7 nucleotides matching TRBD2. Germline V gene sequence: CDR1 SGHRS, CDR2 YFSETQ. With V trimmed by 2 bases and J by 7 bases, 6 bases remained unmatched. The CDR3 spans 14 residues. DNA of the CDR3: TGCGCCAGCAGCTTATTTGGCGGGAGTAATGAGCAGTTCTTC. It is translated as CASSLFGGSNEQFF.

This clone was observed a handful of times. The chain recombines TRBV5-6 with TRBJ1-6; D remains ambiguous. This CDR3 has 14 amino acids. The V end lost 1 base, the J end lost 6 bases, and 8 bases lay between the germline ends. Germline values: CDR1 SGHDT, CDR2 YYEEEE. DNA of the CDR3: TGTGCCAGCAGCTTGATAGGAGTTAATTCACCCCTCCACTTT. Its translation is CASSLIGVNSPLHF.